The 5 T cell receptor beta chains listed next were all sequenced from one sample in a study of blood T cell repertoires in COVID-19. The table came from immunoSEQ multiplex PCR; TCRdb's copy has only in-frame clones and leaves some out. The sample yields around 80,000 clones, approximately 78% seen once. Sequenced sample: peripheral blood. The receptors shown here come from a woman older than 75 with active or convalescent COVID-19.

The chain employs TRBV10-3 and TRBJ1-4, with a weak D call TRBD1 (6 bases). Trimming pared 6 bases from V and 8 bases from J, leaving 10 bases between. This CDR3 region has 12 residues. Germline V gives CDR1 ENHRY, CDR2 SYGVKD. The CDR3 DNA reads TGTGCCATCAGCGCCACAGGGGAAAAACTGTTTTTT. It translates to CAISATGEKLFF.

V usage is TRBV6-2 or TRBV6-3 and J usage is TRBJ2-1; D is unclear. The CDR3 spans 14 residues. Looked up from germline, CDR1 is MNHEY and CDR2 is SVGEGT. The V gene lost 6 bases and the J gene lost 7 bases, with 16 bases spanning the gap. The CDR3 DNA follows: TGTGCCAGCAGCTTGACTCCCCTCGGGAATGAGCAGTTCTTC. It translates to CASSLTPLGNEQFF.

The chain joins TRBV7-9 to TRBJ2-1, with D maybe TRBD1 (5 bases). This CDR3 region has 14 residues. Germline V CDR1 and CDR2: SEHNR, FQNEAQ (reference sequence). Deletions cut 2 bases from V and 1 base from J, with 6 bases between. This CDR3 is CASSLKGSYNEQFF. The CDR3, as DNA: TGTGCCAGCAGCTTAAAGGGGTCCTACAATGAGCAGTTCTTC.

V and J are TRBV7-9 and TRBJ2-7; D uncertain. Germline values: CDR1 SEHNR, CDR2 FQNEAQ (reference sequence). V was clipped by 5 bases and J by 3 bases, with 8 bases between them. This CDR3 comprises 12 residues. The CDR3 reads CASSKQSYEQYF. CDR3 DNA sequence: TGTGCCAGCAGCAAACAGAGCTACGAGCAGTACTTC. The full variable domain, with the rest looked up from reference TRBV7-9 and TRBJ2-7, is DTGVSQNPRHKITKRGQNVTFRCDPISEHNRLYWYRQTLGQGPEFLTYFQNEAQLEKSRLLSDRFSAERPKGSFSTLEIQRTEQGDSAMYLCASSKQSYEQYFGPGTRLTVT.

The V and J genes are TRBV10-3 and TRBJ1-5; D might be TRBD1 (5 bases). The CDR3 has 15 residues. Trimming shortened V by 6 bases and J by 7 bases, and 19 bases separated the two germline ends. Germline V gene lookup returns CDR1 ENHRY and CDR2 SYGVKD. DNA of the CDR3: TGTGCCATCAGCTGGGGAGGGGACGCCCAACAGCCCCAGCATTTT. This codes for CAISWGGDAQQPQHF.